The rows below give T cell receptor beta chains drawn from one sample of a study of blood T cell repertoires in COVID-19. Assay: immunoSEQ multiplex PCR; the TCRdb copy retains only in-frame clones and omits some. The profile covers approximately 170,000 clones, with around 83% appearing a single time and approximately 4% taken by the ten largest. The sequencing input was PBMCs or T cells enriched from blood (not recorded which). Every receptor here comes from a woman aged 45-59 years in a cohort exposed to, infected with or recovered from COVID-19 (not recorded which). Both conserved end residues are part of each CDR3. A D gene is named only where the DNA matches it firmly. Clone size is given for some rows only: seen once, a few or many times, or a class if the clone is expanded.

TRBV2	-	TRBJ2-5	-	TGTGCCAGCAGGGGGGGAGAGACCCAGTACTTC	CASRGGETQYF
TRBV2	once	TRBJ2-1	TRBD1	TGTGCCAGCGGCACGGGACAGCTCTACAATGAGCAGTTCTTC	CASGTGQLYNEQFF
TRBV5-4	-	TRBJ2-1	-	TGTGCCAGCAGCTTGGGGGTAGCCGGGTCCGGGGAGCAGTTCTTC	CASSLGVAGSGEQFF
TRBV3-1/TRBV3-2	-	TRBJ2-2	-	TGTGCCAGCAGCTACCGCGGTACGAACACCGGGGAGCTGTTTTTT	CASSYRGTNTGELFF
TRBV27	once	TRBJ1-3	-	TGTGCCAGCAGTTTGGGCCATGGAAACACCATATATTTT	CASSLGHGNTIYF
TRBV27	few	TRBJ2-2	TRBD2	TGTGCCAGCAGTTCTATCCAAAGACTAGCGGGGTCCGGGGAGCTGTTTTTT	CASSSIQRLAGSGELFF
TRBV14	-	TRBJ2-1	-	TGTGCCAGCAGCCAAGTTTGGATGGCTAAGGGGGCCTACAATGAGCAGTTCTTC	CASSQVWMAKGAYNEQFF
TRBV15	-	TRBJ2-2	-	TGTGCCACCAGCAGAGATCCTAGAGACACCGGGGAGCTGTTTTTT	CATSRDPRDTGELFF
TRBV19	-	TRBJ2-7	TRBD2	TGTGCCAGTAGTCCGCCGGGACTAGGTCACGAGCAGTACTTC	CASSPPGLGHEQYF
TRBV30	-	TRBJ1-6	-	TGTGCCTGGAGCCTTCCTAAAAGCTCCTATAATTCACCCCTCCACTTT	CAWSLPKSSYNSPLHF
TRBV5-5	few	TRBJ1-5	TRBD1	TGTGCCAGCAGTTTGACCGGGACAGGGGTAGGACAGCCCCAGCATTTT	CASSLTGTGVGQPQHF
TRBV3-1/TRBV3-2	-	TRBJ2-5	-	TGTGCCAGCAGCCAAGATACGGCGGGAACGTTCCAAGAGACCCAGTACTTC	CASSQDTAGTFQETQYF
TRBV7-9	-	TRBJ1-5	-	TGTGCCAGCAGCTCGTCGACAGGTGATCAGCCCCAGCATTTT	CASSSSTGDQPQHF
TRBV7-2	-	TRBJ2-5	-	TGTGCCAGCAGCCTTACCCCACCAAGAGGCGGGGAAGAGACCCAGTACTTC	CASSLTPPRGGEETQYF
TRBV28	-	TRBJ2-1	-	TGTGCCAGCAGAACGACAGAAGAGTCCTACAATGAGCAGTTCTTC	CASRTTEESYNEQFF